The TCR beta chain under discussion was sequenced for a study of blood T cell repertoires in COVID-19 (dated by TCRdb to about 2020). About the full investigation: Samples covering the acute and convalescent phases of COVID-19 were provided by collaborators in the United States, Italy and Spain. HLA class I and class II types, where available, came from metadata supplied by the sample provider rather than from assay-based typing. The repertoires were released in a freely available public database intended as a resource for research on the immune response to SARS-CoV-2. The prospective study material was composed of cDNA or gDNA derived from T cells, B-cell-depleted T cells, or PBMCs. Deeply sampled blood TCRbeta repertoires from subjects exposed to, actively infected with, or recovered from COVID-19 were included in the dataset. Sample metadata almost always included a de-identified subject ID, COVID-19 status, age in years and sex. Samples came from the ongoing ImmuneRACE study (first 160 participants) plus 1,254 subjects from 6 global collaborators.

Unmatched junction bases come to 7, with V trimmed by 6 bases and J by 7 bases. The germline V gene gives CDR1 as KGHDR and CDR2 as SFDVKD. The CDR3, cysteine through phenylalanine, is 13 amino acids long. The read is trimmed to its CDR3 DNA, 39 bases read in frame from base 1. With regard to this clone: What antigen it recognizes has not been identified. No much larger clone exists at a distance of one base, and base qualities are not known.

At one collaborating source in Seattle, patients were enrolled during active infection and were followed longitudinally through the course of disease. Each collaborating institution followed its own protocols to collect whole blood in K2EDTA tubes. Collaborator samples were shipped for TCRbeta analysis as frozen whole blood, isolated PBMCs, or DNA extracted from either sample type. What the work shows at the level of the full study, not this receptor alone: The amount of clinical and demographic metadata varied by source and participant and was provided uncurated.

TCRbeta CDR3 regions were amplified from genomic DNA using the immunoSEQ Assay, a bias-controlled multiplex PCR. Per the authors' processing: The number of nucleated cells in each sample was estimated from the amplification of reference gene primers within the assay. Sequence reads were collapsed and filtered to measure the absolute abundance of every unique TCRbeta CDR3 rearrangement. Productive Simpson clonality was computed per sample as the square root of Simpson's diversity index over productive rearrangements. Drawn from immuneACCESS, this table holds only the in-frame rearrangements with V and J called that TCRdb kept. Clones are partly lost; checked studies trace under half to an unresolved V gene and leave the rest unexplained. That table supplies the V and J calls and clone size; D and trimming were determined from the DNA. This sample lists about 260,000 clones; about 87% were detected once. The ten largest account for roughly 10% of the sample.

This chain is built from TRBV24-1 and TRBJ2-7, with 8 bases aligning to TRBD1. The origin of this receptor is a woman between 65 and 79 years old with COVID-19, enrolled during active disease. The sample was peripheral blood. CDR3 loop: CATSFQGAREQYF. Read as DNA, the sequence is TGTGCCACCAGTTTCCAGGGGGCTCGGGAGCAGTACTTC.